The 20 T cell receptor beta chains reported below all come from one sample, sequenced in a study of identical twins. TCRdb recomputed calls from the 5' RACE reads with MiXCR, one row per CDR3 protein. The data contain fewer than 650,000 distinct CDR3 sequences, approximately 9.6% of them singletons. These same records also appear under a second study, on yellow fever vaccine responses in identical twins.

The sequencing input was PBMCs. Receptor source: a woman aged 18-29 years in good health.

This clonotype came up many times. This chain joins TRBV6-5 and TRBJ1-4, with a possible D match to TRBD1 (6 bases). V lost 6 bases, J lost 12 bases, and 11 bases lay in between. The CDR3 length is 11 residues. The germline V gene encodes CDR1 MNHEY and CDR2 SVGAGI. The CDR3 protein is CASRGGGQLFF. DNA of the CDR3: TGTGCCAGCAGGGGTGGGGGCCAACTGTTTTTT.

At least ten counts were recorded for this clonotype. This chain connects TRBV7-8 to TRBJ1-4, with 7 nucleotides matching TRBD1. With 5 bases clipped from V and 10 bases from J, the junction kept 4 bases outside the gene matches. From germline, CDR1 is SGHVS and CDR2 FQNEAQ. The CDR3 runs to 12 residues. The CDR3 sequence: CASSTGDGKLFF. The DNA for the CDR3 is TGTGCCAGCAGCACAGGGGATGGAAAACTGTTTTTT.

This clonotype was counted a few times. This sequence joins TRBV20-1 and TRBJ2-7; 9 bases map to TRBD1. V shed 5 bases, J shed 3 bases, and the junction held 5 bases outside the gene matches. Germline CDR1 reads DFQATT; CDR2 reads SNEGSKA (reference sequence). The CDR3 extends over 13 amino acids. CDR3 DNA sequence: TGCAGTGCTGGCCGGGACAGGGACTACGAGCAGTACTTC. It codes for CSAGRDRDYEQYF.

This clonotype has only a few counts. This chain joins TRBV11-3 and TRBJ2-1, with a tentative D call TRBD2 (5 bases). V lost 0 bases to trimming and J lost 0 bases, with 9 bases between them. The germline V gene has CDR1 SGHNT and CDR2 YENEEA. The CDR3 length is 16 residues. The CDR3 region has the DNA TGTGCCAGCAGCTTAGAGGGCGGGTACTCCTACAATGAGCAGTTCTTC. As protein: CASSLEGGYSYNEQFF.

This clonotype was picked up a small number of times. V usage is TRBV5-1 and J usage is TRBJ2-4, with 12 bases matching TRBD1. This CDR3 is built from 17 residues. Germline CDR1 and CDR2: SGHRS and YFSETQ. The J segment lost 3 bases and the V segment lost 4 bases, leaving 8 bases of the junction unmatched. CDR3 loop: CASSNRDRGRDKNIQYF. Here the CDR3 DNA reads TGCGCCAGCAGCAACCGGGACAGGGGGCGAGACAAAAACATTCAGTACTTC.

The V gene is TRBV2, the J gene TRBJ2-5, with D possibly being TRBD1 or TRBD2 (5 bases each). V was shortened by 7 bases and J by 5 bases, with 14 bases between the two germline ends. The CDR3 is 13 residues long. CDR1 and CDR2 from the germline V gene are SNHLY and FYNNEI. CDR3 bases: TGTGCCAGCAAATCAGGGAGTACGGAGACCCAGTACTTC. Its translation is CASKSGSTETQYF.

There are many counts of this clonotype. This chain joins TRBV12-3 or TRBV12-4 and TRBJ1-1; D ambiguous. Trimming removed 1 base from V and 5 bases from J, with 8 bases in between. CDR3 length: 13 residues. In nucleotides, the CDR3 is TGTGCCAGCAGTTTAGAGGGAAAGACTGAAGCTTTCTTT. Translation gives CASSLEGKTEAFF.

The chain is built from TRBV5-6 and TRBJ1-1; D remains ambiguous. The CDR3 loop spans 14 amino acids. Trimming took 4 bases from V and 2 from J, leaving 12 bases between them. Germline-derived CDR1 and CDR2 are SGHDT and YYEEEE. The CDR3 DNA sequence: TGTGCCAGCAGCCCCGGGATGGGTAACACTGAAGCTTTCTTT. This codes for CASSPGMGNTEAFF.

At least ten counts were recorded for this clonotype. V usage is TRBV7-9 and J usage is TRBJ2-7; 8 nucleotides agree with TRBD1. CDR3 size: 16 residues. CDR1 and CDR2 (germline): SEHNR, FQNEAQ (reference sequence). J gave up 3 bases and V 5 bases, and 12 bases lay outside the gene matches. The CDR3 nucleotides read TGTGCCAGCAGCAGCGGACAGGGTAGGGAGTACTACGAGCAGTACTTC. This encodes CASSSGQGREYYEQYF.

The chain carries TRBV28 and TRBJ2-5; possible D gene TRBD1, 6 bases. V was cut by 3 bases and J by 1 base, with 12 bases left in between. CDR1 is MDHEN and CDR2 is SYDVKM in the germline V gene. This CDR3 has 15 residues. DNA of the CDR3: TGTGCCAGCAGTTTGGTGTGGACAGTCCAAGAGACCCAGTACTTC. Translating gives CASSLVWTVQETQYF.

This clonotype has a count of ten or more. The chain joins TRBV12-3 or TRBV12-4 to TRBJ2-7; TRBD1 matches at 7 bases. J lost 6 bases, V lost 7 bases, and 12 bases had no gene match. This CDR3 region has 14 residues. This chain's CDR3 is CASTNKDRTSEQYF. CDR3 in DNA: TGTGCCAGCACCAACAAGGACAGGACCTCCGAGCAGTACTTC.

This clonotype was observed a handful of times. The V and J genes are TRBV4-1 and TRBJ2-3; 9 bases align to TRBD2. J lost 4 bases, V lost 2 bases, and 4 bases had no gene match. Germline V lookup: CDR1 MGHRA, CDR2 YSYEKL. The CDR3 contains 15 residues. CDR3 region: CASSQTLAGSDTQYF. The CDR3 region has the DNA TGCGCCAGCAGCCAAACCCTAGCGGGATCAGATACGCAGTATTTT.

This clonotype occurred a few times. The rearrangement joins TRBV7-8 to TRBJ2-3; the match to TRBD2 covers 10 bases. Germline CDR1 is SGHVS and CDR2 is FQNEAQ. This CDR3 has 17 amino acids. J was trimmed by 2 bases and V by 5 bases; bases with no gene match: 10. The CDR3 is CASSLHRTSGTTDTQYF. DNA of the CDR3: TGTGCCAGCAGCCTCCACCGGACTAGCGGAACCACAGATACGCAGTATTTT.

This clonotype was detected a few times. This chain connects TRBV7-2 to TRBJ2-7; 8 bases map to TRBD2. The J segment lost 5 bases and the V segment lost 5 bases, leaving 11 bases of the junction unmatched. The CDR3 runs to 15 residues. CDR1 is SGHTA and CDR2 is FQGNSA in the germline V gene. CDR3 nucleotides: TGTGCCAGCAGCCACTCTTGGCGGGGGGCCAACGAGCAGTACTTC. It is translated as CASSHSWRGANEQYF. Based on the CDR3 plus reference TRBV7-2 and TRBJ2-7, the full variable domain is GAGVSQSPSNKVTEKGKDVELRCDPISGHTALYWYRQSLGQGLEFLIYFQGNSAPDKSGLPSDRFSAERTGGSVSTLTIQRTQQEDSAVYLCASSHSWRGANEQYFGPGTRLTVT.

This clonotype was seen many times. This chain links TRBV29-1 with TRBJ2-5; D remains ambiguous. The CDR3 has 18 amino acids. Germline loops: CDR1 SQVTM, CDR2 ANQGSEA. Trimming shortened V by 4 bases and J by 7 bases, and 31 bases separated the two germline ends. The CDR3 is CSVGADDSSVRKRGTQYF. CDR3 sequence (DNA): TGCAGCGTTGGTGCCGACGACTCGTCAGTGCGTAAAAGAGGGACCCAGTACTTC.

This clonotype has more than one count but fewer than ten. The chain combines TRBV7-9 with TRBJ2-2, with 7 positions matching TRBD2. J lost 9 bases, V lost 2 bases, and 12 bases had no gene match. The CDR3 extends over 16 amino acids. Germline V gene sequence: CDR1 SEHNR, CDR2 FQNEAQ (reference sequence). CDR3 in amino acids: CASSLIQGGSGRELFF. In DNA form, the CDR3 reads TGTGCCAGCAGCTTAATTCAGGGCGGGAGTGGCCGGGAGCTGTTTTTT.

CDR3 nucleotides: TGTGCCAGCAGCGCGGGACTAGCAGGTTTTGCAGATACGCAGTATTTT. It encodes CASSAGLAGFADTQYF. The chain links TRBV9 to TRBJ2-3; 9 bases align to TRBD2. The CDR3 sequence is 16 residues long. Germline V lookup: CDR1 SGDLS, CDR2 YYNGEE. V trimming: 3 bases; J trimming: 4 bases; junction bases outside the gene matches: 9.

This clonotype was counted between two and nine times. This chain links TRBV20-1 with TRBJ2-7; a weak D match, TRBD2 (5 bases). The CDR3 contains 11 residues. Germline V gene lookup returns CDR1 DFQATT and CDR2 SNEGSKA (reference sequence). Trimming stripped 7 bases from V and 5 bases from J, with 12 bases between. DNA of the CDR3: TGCAGTGGCGGACGAGGGAACGAGCAGTACTTC. Its protein product is CSGGRGNEQYF.

This clonotype was counted ten times or more. The chain combines TRBV5-1 with TRBJ2-4; TRBD1 matches at 10 bases. The CDR3 totals 17 residues. J was trimmed by 2 bases and V by 1 base; bases with no gene match: 6. Per germline, CDR1 SGHRS and CDR2 YFSETQ. The CDR3 sequence: CASSLKGTGVTKNIQYF. CDR3 nucleotides: TGCGCCAGCAGCTTGAAGGGGACAGGGGTGACCAAAAACATTCAGTACTTC.

The rearrangement uses TRBV4-3 and TRBJ2-1; possible D gene TRBD1, 6 bases. The CDR3 covers 14 residues. CDR1 and CDR2 from the germline V gene are LGHNA and YSLEER. Trimming removed 1 base at V and 8 bases at J, with 12 bases between. CDR3 nucleotides: TGCGCCAGCAGCCAAGGCAGGGGATGGTATGAGCAGTTCTTC. This codes for CASSQGRGWYEQFF.